This entry is about one T cell receptor (beta chain). Antigen: not known. This record comes from a study of T cell responses to AZD1222 COVID-19 vaccine. The length of the CDR3 is 15 residues. V dropped 6 bases and J dropped 0; count of bases not matched to a gene: 6. Per the germline V gene, CDR1 is LNHDA and CDR2 is SQIVND (reference sequence). Whole-study findings and limits: At study baseline, merely a handful of AZD1222 recipients were seropositive. A reported finding is that nearly half of spike-specific TCRs target unmutated variant regions.

Measured with immunoSEQ multiplex PCR; TCRdb has only the in-frame clones, and not every one. This table holds some 74,000 clones, approximately 80% found once. V gene TRBV19 combines with J gene TRBJ2-3; 7 bases align to TRBD2. Here the sequenced sample was peripheral blood, taken on day 0 of AZD1222 vaccination. The sequence was collected from an adult in good health. Here the CDR3 reads CASSRAGPSTDTQYF. The CDR3 coding sequence is TGTGCCAGTAGCCGAGCGGGACCCAGCACAGATACGCAGTATTTT.